The 7 T cell receptor beta chains listed next were all sequenced from one sample in a study of cytomegalovirus exposure and HLA in healthy donors (dated 2017 in TCRdb). Libraries were made using the immunoSEQ multiplex PCR assay. A mixture of 60 forward primers for TCR Vbeta segments and 13 reverse primers for TCR Jbeta segments was used in the multiplex PCR. TCRdb provides this immuneACCESS table in a form limited to in-frame rearrangements. Some clones are lacking; in checked studies, under half of them reflect an unresolved V gene, and why the rest are absent is not known. In all, the sample holds around 60,000 clones, and about 72% of those were seen once. The ten largest clones represent roughly 23% of the sample. The sample comprised PBMCs. These receptors came from a middle-aged man in good health and CMV-seropositive.

This clone showed up just once. The chain has TRBV7-6 and TRBJ1-2, with 9 bases that match TRBD1. CDR3 length: 17 residues. The V segment lost 1 base and the J segment 0 bases; nucleotides outside the gene matches: 6. Germline V lookup: CDR1 SGHVS, CDR2 FNYEAQ. CDR3 DNA: TGTGCCAGCAGCTTAGGGGGACAGGGAAAAACTAACTATGGCTACACCTTC. Amino acids: CASSLGGQGKTNYGYTF. Complete variable domain (other parts from reference TRBV7-6 and TRBJ1-2): GAGVSQSPRYKVTKRGQDVALRCDPISGHVSLYWYRQALGQGPEFLTYFNYEAQQDKSGLPNDRFSAERPEGSISTLTIQRTEQRDSAMYRCASSLGGQGKTNYGYTFGSGTRLTVV.

V usage is TRBV6-6 and J usage is TRBJ2-7, with 7 bases matching TRBD2. CDR1 is MNHNY and CDR2 is SVGAGI in the germline V gene (reference sequence). The trim removed 6 bases at V and 3 bases at J, leaving 8 bases unmatched. The CDR3 is 14 amino acids. CDR3 sequence reads: CASRTSSGNYEQYF. The DNA for the CDR3 is TGTGCCAGCAGGACTAGCTCAGGAAACTACGAGCAGTACTTC.

The chain employs TRBV5-1 and TRBJ2-7; TRBD1 aligns across 10 bases. The germline gives CDR1 SGHRS, CDR2 YFSETQ. After removal of 2 bases from V and 9 bases from J, the junction contained 11 bases not matched to a gene. This CDR3 has 15 amino acids. The CDR3 nucleotides read TGCGCCAGCAGCTTTTCTGGACAGGGGGTTCCCGGGCAGTACTTC. Encoded protein: CASSFSGQGVPGQYF.

V gene TRBV25-1 combines with J gene TRBJ2-1; 7 bases fit TRBD2. CDR3 length: 16 amino acids. V lost 3 bases to trimming and J lost 3 bases; unmatched junction nucleotides: 8. Germline CDR1 is MGHDK and CDR2 is SYGVNS. CDR3 coding DNA: TGTGCCAGCAGTGAGGTAGCGGGTAGAATCTACAATGAGCAGTTCTTC. The encoded protein is CASSEVAGRIYNEQFF.

The rearrangement joins TRBV2 to TRBJ2-3; 14 positions agree with TRBD2. Germline CDR1 and CDR2: SNHLY and FYNNEI. Trimming took 6 bases from V and 4 from J; bases not matched to a gene: 12. The CDR3 has 18 residues. CDR3 bases: TGTGCCAGCAGGGATTGGGGGACTAGCGGGAGCCTGGCAGATACGCAGTATTTT. This codes for CASRDWGTSGSLADTQYF.

The V call is TRBV6-6, the J call TRBJ1-2, with a possible D match to TRBD1 (5 bases). V dropped 8 bases and J dropped 7 bases, with 14 bases sitting between them. CDR1 and CDR2 from the germline V gene are MNHNY and SVGAGI (reference sequence). This CDR3 region has 12 residues. The CDR3: CASDYGGAGYTF. The CDR3 DNA is TGTGCCAGCGATTACGGGGGTGCTGGCTACACCTTC.

This clone came up a few times. V gene TRBV18 combines with J gene TRBJ2-7; a weak D match, TRBD1 (6 bases). V dropped 1 base and J dropped 5 bases, with 15 bases sitting between them. The length of the CDR3 is 15 residues. CDR1 is KGHSH and CDR2 is LQKENI in the germline V gene. The CDR3 region is CASSPQGRGADEQYF. The DNA of the CDR3 is TGTGCCAGCTCACCACAGGGCAGGGGAGCCGACGAGCAGTACTTC.